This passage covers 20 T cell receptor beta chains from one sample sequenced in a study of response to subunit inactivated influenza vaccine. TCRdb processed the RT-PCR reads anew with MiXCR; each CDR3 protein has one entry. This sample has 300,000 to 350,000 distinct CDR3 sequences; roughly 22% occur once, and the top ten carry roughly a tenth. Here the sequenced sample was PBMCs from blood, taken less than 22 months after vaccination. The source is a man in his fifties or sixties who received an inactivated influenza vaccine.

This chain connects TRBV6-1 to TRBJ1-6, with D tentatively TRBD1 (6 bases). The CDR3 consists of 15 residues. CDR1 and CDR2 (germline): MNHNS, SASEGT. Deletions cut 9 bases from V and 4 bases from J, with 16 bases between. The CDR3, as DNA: TGTGCCAGTCAGAGACAGGCTTTTTATAATTCACCCCTCCACTTT. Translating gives CASQRQAFYNSPLHF.

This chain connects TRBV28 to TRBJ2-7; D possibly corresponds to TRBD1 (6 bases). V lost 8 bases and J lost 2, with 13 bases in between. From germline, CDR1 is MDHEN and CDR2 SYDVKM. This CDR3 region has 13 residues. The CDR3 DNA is TGTGCCAGCGGTAGACAGGTTCCCTACGAGCAGTACTTC. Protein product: CASGRQVPYEQYF.

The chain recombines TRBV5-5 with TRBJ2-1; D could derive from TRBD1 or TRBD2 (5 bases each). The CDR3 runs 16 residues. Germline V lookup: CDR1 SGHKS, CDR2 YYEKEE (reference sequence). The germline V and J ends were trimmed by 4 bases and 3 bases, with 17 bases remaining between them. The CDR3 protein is CASSRAGTEIYNEQFF. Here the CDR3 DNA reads TGTGCCAGCAGCCGCGCCGGGACGGAGATCTACAATGAGCAGTTCTTC.

The chain's CDR3 is CASSPGTPSNQPQHF. The CDR3 DNA reads TGTGCCAGCAGCCCCGGGACACCTAGCAATCAGCCCCAGCATTTT. The chain joins TRBV6-1 to TRBJ1-5, with D perhaps TRBD1 (6 bases). Germline CDR1 is MNHNS and CDR2 is SASEGT. Trimming stripped 6 bases from V and 0 bases from J, with 12 bases between. The CDR3 has 15 residues.

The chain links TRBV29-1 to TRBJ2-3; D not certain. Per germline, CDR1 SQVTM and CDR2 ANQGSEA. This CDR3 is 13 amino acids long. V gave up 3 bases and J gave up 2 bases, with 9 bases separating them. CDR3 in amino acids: CSVEKSNTDTQYF. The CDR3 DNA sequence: TGCAGCGTTGAGAAGAGCAACACAGATACGCAGTATTTT.

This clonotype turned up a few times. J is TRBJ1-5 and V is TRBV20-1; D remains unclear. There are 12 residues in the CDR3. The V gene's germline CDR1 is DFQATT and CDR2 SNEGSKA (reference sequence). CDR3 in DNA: TGCAGCGCTCGTACTAGCAATCAGCCCCAGCATTTT. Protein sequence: CSARTSNQPQHF.

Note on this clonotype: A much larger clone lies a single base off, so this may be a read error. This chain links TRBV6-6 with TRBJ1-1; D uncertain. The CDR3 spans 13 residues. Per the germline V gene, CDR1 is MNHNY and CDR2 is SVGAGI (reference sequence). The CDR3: CASSPIDGIEALF. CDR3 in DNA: TGTGCCAGCAGTCCGATCGACGGGATTGAAGCTCTCTTT.

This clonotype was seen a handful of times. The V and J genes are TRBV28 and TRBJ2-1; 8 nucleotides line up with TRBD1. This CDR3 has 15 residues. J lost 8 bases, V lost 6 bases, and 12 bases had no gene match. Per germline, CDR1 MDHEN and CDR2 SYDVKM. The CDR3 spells CASSKDRGGLYEQFF. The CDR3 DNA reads TGTGCCAGCAGCAAAGACAGGGGAGGCCTCTATGAGCAGTTCTTC.

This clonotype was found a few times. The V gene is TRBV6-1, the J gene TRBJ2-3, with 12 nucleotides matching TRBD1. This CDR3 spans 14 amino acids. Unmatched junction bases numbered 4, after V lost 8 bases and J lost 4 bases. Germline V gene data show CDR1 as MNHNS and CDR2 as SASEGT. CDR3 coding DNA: TGTGCCAGCCGGGACAGGGGGCGCTCAGATACGCAGTATTTT. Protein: CASRDRGRSDTQYF.

Written as DNA, the CDR3 is TGTGCCAGCAGCTTAGTAACCGGTGAAAAACTGTTTTTT. Its translation: CASSLVTGEKLFF. J is TRBJ1-4 and V is TRBV7-9; no firm D call. This CDR3 contains 13 residues. Trimming pared 1 base from V and 7 bases from J, leaving 7 bases between. CDR1 SEHNR and CDR2 FQNEAQ come from the germline V gene (reference sequence).

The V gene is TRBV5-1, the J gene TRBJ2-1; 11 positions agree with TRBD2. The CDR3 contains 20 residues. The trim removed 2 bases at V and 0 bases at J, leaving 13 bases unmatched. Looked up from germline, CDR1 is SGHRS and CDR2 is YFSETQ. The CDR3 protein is CASSFALAGGQLSSYNEQFF. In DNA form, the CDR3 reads TGCGCCAGCAGCTTCGCTCTAGCGGGAGGACAACTAAGCTCCTACAATGAGCAGTTCTTC.

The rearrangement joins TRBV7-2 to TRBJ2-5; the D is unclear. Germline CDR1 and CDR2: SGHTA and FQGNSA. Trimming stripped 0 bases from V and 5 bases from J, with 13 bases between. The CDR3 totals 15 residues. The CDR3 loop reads CASSLAVTSTETQYF. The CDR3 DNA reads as TGTGCCAGCAGCTTAGCCGTAACGTCTACCGAGACCCAGTACTTC.

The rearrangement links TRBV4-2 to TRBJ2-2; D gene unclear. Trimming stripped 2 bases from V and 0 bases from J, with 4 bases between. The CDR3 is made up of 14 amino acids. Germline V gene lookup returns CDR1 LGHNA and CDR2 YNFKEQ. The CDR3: CASSQQANTGELFF. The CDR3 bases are TGTGCCAGCAGCCAACAGGCGAACACCGGGGAGCTGTTTTTT.

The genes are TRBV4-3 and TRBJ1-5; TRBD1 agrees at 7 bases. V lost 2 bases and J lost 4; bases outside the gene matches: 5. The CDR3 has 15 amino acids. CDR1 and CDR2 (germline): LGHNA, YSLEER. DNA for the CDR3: TGCGCCAGCAGCCAATCGGGACAGATTAATCAGCCCCAGCATTTT. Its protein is CASSQSGQINQPQHF.

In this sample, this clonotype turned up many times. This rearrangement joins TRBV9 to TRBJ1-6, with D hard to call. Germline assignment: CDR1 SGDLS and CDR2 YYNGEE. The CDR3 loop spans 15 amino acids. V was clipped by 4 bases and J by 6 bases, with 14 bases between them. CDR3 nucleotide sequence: TGTGCCAGCAGCCCAGCCGGGCGCCCTAATTCACCCCTCCACTTT. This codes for CASSPAGRPNSPLHF.

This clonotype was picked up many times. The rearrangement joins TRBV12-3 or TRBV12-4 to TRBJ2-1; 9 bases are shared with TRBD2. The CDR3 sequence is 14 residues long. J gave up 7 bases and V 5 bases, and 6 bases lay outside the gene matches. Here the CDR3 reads CASSISGGFNEQFF. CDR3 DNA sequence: TGTGCCAGCAGTATAAGCGGGGGGTTTAATGAGCAGTTCTTC.

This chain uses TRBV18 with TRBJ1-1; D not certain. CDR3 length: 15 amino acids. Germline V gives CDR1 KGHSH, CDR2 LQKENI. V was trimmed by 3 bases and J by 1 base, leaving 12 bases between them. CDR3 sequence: CASSPAGRQNTEAFF. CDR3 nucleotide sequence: TGTGCCAGCTCACCGGCAGGCAGACAGAACACTGAAGCTTTCTTT.

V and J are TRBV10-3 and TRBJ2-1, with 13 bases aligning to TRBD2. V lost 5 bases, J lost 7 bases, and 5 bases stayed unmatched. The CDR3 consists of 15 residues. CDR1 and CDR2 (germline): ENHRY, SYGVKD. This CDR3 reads CAISYPGLAGNEQFF. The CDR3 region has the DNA TGTGCCATCAGTTATCCGGGACTAGCGGGGAATGAGCAGTTCTTC.

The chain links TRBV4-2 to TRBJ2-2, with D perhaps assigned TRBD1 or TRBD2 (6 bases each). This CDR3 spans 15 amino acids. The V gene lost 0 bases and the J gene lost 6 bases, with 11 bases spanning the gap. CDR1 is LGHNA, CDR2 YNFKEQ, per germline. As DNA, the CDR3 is TGTGCCAGCAGCCAAGAAGGGGGGTTAGCCGGGGAGCTGTTTTTT. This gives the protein CASSQEGGLAGELFF.

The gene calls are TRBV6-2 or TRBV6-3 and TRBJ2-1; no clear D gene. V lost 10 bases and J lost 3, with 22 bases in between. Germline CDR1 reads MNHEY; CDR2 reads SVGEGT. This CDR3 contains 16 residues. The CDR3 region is CATAVGPSKFYNEQFF. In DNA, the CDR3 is TGTGCCACCGCCGTGGGCCCGTCGAAGTTCTACAATGAGCAGTTCTTC.